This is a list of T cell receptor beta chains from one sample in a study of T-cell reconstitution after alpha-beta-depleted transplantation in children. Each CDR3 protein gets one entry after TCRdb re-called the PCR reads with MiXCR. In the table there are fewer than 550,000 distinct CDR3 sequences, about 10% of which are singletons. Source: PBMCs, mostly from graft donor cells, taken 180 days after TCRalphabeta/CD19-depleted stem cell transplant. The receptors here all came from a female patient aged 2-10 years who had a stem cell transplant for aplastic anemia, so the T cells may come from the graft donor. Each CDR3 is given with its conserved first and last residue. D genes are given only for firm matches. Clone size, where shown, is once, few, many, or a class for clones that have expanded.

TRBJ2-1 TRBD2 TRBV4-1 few CASRLFPRGEGNTYNEQFF TGCGCCAGCAGGTTGTTCCCACGTGGGGAGGGGAATACCTACAATGAGCAGTTCTTC
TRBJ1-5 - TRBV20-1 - CSGVGRGPQPQHF TGCAGTGGGGTTGGCAGGGGACCTCAGCCCCAGCATTTT
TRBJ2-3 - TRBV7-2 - CASSTLADTQYF TGTGCCAGCAGCACCTTGGCAGATACGCAGTATTTT
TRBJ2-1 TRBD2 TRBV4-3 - CASSQLSGAGAYNEQFF TGCGCCAGCAGCCAACTCTCTGGAGCGGGGGCCTACAATGAGCAGTTCTTC
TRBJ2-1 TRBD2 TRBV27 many CASSRGLAYEQFF TGTGCCAGCAGTAGGGGACTAGCGTATGAGCAGTTCTTC
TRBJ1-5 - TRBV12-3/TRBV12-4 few CASSRENSNQPQHF TGTGCCAGCAGTAGGGAGAATAGCAATCAGCCCCAGCATTTT
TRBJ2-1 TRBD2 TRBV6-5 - CASSYPSGDNEQFF TGTGCCAGCAGTTACCCTAGCGGAGACAATGAGCAGTTCTTC
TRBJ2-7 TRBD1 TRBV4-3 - CASSQAIGTGGYEQYF TGCGCCAGCAGCCAGGCTATCGGGACAGGGGGTTACGAGCAGTACTTC
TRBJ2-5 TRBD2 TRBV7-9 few CASSLVWGLPEETQYF TGTGCCAGCAGCCTAGTCTGGGGACTACCGGAAGAGACCCAGTACTTC
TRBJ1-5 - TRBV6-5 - CASSYSPLETDYSNQPQHF TGTGCCAGCAGTTACTCACCTCTTGAGACAGATTATAGCAATCAGCCCCAGCATTTT
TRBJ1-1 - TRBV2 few CASSEAGVYTEAFF TGTGCCAGCAGTGAAGCCGGGGTTTACACTGAAGCTTTCTTT
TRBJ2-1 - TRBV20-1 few CSARDYTWSYNEQFF TGCAGTGCTAGAGATTACACTTGGAGCTACAATGAGCAGTTCTTC
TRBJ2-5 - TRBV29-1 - CSAWTVAGQETQYF TGCAGCGCTTGGACAGTCGCCGGCCAAGAGACCCAGTACTTC
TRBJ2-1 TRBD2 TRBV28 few CASSSPSSGRALYNEQFF TGTGCCAGCAGTTCCCCGTCTAGCGGGAGGGCCTTATACAATGAGCAGTTCTTC
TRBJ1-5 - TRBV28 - CASSLQTGSPHF TGTGCCAGCAGTTTGCAAACAGGGTCTCCGCATTTT
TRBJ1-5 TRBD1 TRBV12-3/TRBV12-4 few CASSQTGGVQPQHF TGTGCCAGCAGCCAGACAGGGGGCGTCCAGCCCCAGCATTTT
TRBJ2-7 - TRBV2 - CASSEGDAGSHEQYF TGTGCCAGCAGTGAAGGGGACGCCGGCTCCCACGAGCAGTACTTC
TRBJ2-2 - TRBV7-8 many CASSLAGGGELFF TGTGCCAGCAGCTTAGCCGGAGGCGGGGAGCTGTTTTTT
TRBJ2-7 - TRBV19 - CASSIRAGLSSYEQYF TGTGCCAGTAGTATTAGGGCAGGTCTCTCGTCCTACGAGCAGTACTTC
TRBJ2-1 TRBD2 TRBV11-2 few CASSLVGTSGRAFKNEQFF TGTGCCAGCAGCTTAGTCGGGACTAGCGGGAGGGCCTTCAAAAATGAGCAGTTCTTC
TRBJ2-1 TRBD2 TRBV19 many CASRTSGRANEQFF TGTGCCAGTAGGACTAGCGGGAGGGCAAATGAGCAGTTCTTC
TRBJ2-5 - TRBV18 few CASSPPSLQGNYETQYF TGTGCCAGCTCACCACCGAGTTTACAGGGCAATTATGAGACCCAGTACTTC
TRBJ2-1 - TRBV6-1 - CASTRGKRDLSYNEQFF TGTGCCAGCACCAGGGGGAAGCGGGACCTCTCCTACAATGAGCAGTTCTTC
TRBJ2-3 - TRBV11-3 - CASSLGVLDTQYF TGTGCCAGCAGCTTAGGAGTTTTAGATACGCAGTATTTT
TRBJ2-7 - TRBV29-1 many CSVRHLYEQYF TGCAGCGTTCGACACCTCTACGAGCAGTACTTC
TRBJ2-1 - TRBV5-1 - CASSLERGKYNEQFF TGCGCCAGCAGCTTGGAGAGGGGAAAATACAATGAGCAGTTCTTC
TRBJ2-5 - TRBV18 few CASSPRSREETQYF TGTGCCAGCTCACCACGAAGCAGGGAAGAGACCCAGTACTTC
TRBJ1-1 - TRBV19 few CASSIEAWAFF TGTGCCAGTAGTATAGAGGCTTGGGCTTTCTTT
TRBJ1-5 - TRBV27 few CASSFMFRGHQPQHF TGTGCCAGCAGTTTCATGTTTAGGGGCCACCAGCCCCAGCATTTT
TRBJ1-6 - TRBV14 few CASSQETSNSPLHF TGTGCCAGCAGCCAAGAAACCTCAAATTCACCCCTCCACTTT
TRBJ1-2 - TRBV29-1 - CSVGDSPGDGYTF TGCAGCGTTGGTGACAGCCCCGGGGATGGCTACACCTTC
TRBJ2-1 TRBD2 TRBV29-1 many CSVAGSNEQFF TGCAGCGTAGCGGGATCCAATGAGCAGTTCTTC
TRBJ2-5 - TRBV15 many CATSRDGTSGEETQYF TGTGCCACCAGCAGAGACGGGACCTCGGGAGAAGAGACCCAGTACTTC
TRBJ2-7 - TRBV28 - CASSHTNREEQYF TGTGCCAGCAGCCACACTAACAGGGAGGAGCAGTACTTC
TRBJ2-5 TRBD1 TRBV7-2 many CASSPWTGKETQYF TGTGCCAGCAGCCCCTGGACAGGGAAAGAGACCCAGTACTTC
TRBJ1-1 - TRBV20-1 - CSARVPGAYTEAFF TGCAGTGCTAGAGTGCCCGGTGCGTACACTGAAGCTTTCTTT
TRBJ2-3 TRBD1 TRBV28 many CASSLAGQGGRDTQYF TGTGCCAGCAGTTTAGCTGGACAGGGGGGGAGAGATACGCAGTATTTT
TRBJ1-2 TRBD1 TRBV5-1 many CASSLAGTGGGYGYTF TGCGCCAGCAGCTTGGCCGGGACAGGCGGGGGCTATGGCTACACCTTC
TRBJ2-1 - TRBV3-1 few CASSQDTVGEQFF TGTGCCAGCAGCCAAGATACGGTCGGGGAGCAGTTCTTC
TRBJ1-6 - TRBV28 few CASSLWAGGGSPLHF TGTGCCAGCAGTTTATGGGCCGGGGGAGGATCACCCCTCCACTTT
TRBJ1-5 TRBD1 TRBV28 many CASSRDRGWHSNQPQHF TGTGCCAGCTCCCGGGACAGGGGGTGGCATAGCAATCAGCCCCAGCATTTT
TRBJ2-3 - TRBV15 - CATSPGSSTDTQYF TGTGCCACCAGTCCGGGATCTAGCACAGATACGCAGTATTTT
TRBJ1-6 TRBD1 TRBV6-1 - CASSPGTGVSPLHF TGTGCCAGCAGCCCCGGGACAGGGGTTTCACCCCTCCACTTT
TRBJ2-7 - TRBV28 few CASSFRGFKGEQYF TGTGCCAGCAGTTTTAGGGGGTTTAAGGGGGAGCAGTACTTC
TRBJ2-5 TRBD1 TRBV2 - CASSSTGQGSAQYF TGTGCCAGCAGTTCAACGGGACAGGGATCGGCCCAGTACTTC
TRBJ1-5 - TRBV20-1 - CSSGSGLGQPQHF TGCAGTTCCGGTTCAGGCTTGGGACAGCCCCAGCATTTT
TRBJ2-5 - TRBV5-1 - CASSRESCETQYF TGCGCCAGCAGCCGGGAGTCGTGCGAGACCCAGTACTTC
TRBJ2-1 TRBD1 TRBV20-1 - CSARKRQGWLPSTVRPNEQFF TGCAGTGCTAGAAAACGACAGGGTTGGCTCCCCTCGACGGTCCGGCCCAATGAGCAGTTCTTC
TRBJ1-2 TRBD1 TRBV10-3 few CATTLDGQASNYGYTF TGTGCCACCACCCTTGACGGACAGGCCTCTAACTATGGCTACACCTTC
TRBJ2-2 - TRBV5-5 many CASSLRTNTGELFF TGTGCCAGCAGCTTGAGGACCAACACCGGGGAGCTGTTTTTT
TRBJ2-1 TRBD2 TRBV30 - CAWRGLAGDYEQFF TGTGCCTGGAGGGGACTAGCGGGAGACTATGAGCAGTTCTTC
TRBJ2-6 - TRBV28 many CASGDGGSGANVLTF TGTGCCAGTGGGGATGGAGGGTCTGGGGCCAACGTCCTGACTTTC
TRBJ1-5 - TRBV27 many CASSLGLPNQPQHF TGTGCCAGCAGTTTAGGTCTGCCTAATCAGCCCCAGCATTTT
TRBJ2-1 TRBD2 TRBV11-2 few CASSSAASGVTYTYNEQFF TGTGCCAGCAGCTCCGCGGCTAGCGGGGTGACTTATACCTACAATGAGCAGTTCTTC
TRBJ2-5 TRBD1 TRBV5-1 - CASSHRGALETQYF TGCGCCAGCAGCCACAGGGGGGCCTTAGAGACCCAGTACTTC
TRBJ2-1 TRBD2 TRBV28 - CASTILPGLAVNEQFF TGTGCCAGCACCATCCTTCCGGGACTAGCGGTAAATGAGCAGTTCTTC
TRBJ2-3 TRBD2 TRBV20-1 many CSAKGLAGHTDTQYF TGCAGTGCAAAGGGACTAGCGGGCCACACAGATACGCAGTATTTT
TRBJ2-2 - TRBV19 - CASGRGWPTGELFF TGTGCCAGCGGGCGGGGCTGGCCCACCGGGGAGCTGTTTTTT
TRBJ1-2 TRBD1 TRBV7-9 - CASSFSRDSDEGYTF TGTGCCAGCAGCTTTTCCCGGGACAGTGACGAGGGCTACACCTTC
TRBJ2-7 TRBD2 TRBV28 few CASRSGTSGYEQYF TGTGCCAGCAGATCCGGGACTAGCGGGTACGAGCAGTACTTC